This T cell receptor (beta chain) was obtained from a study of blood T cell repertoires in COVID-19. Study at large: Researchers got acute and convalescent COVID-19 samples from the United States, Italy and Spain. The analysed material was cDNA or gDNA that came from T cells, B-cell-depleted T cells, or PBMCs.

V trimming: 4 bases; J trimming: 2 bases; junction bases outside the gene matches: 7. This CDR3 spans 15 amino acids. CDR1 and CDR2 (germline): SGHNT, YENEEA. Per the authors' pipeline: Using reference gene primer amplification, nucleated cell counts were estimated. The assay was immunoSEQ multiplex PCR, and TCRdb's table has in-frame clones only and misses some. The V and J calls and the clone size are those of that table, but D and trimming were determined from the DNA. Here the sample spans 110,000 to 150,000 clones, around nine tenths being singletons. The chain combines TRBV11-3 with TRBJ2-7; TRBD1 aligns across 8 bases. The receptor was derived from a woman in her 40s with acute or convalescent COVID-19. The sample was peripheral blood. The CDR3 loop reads CASSSRTGPTYEQYF. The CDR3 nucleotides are TGTGCCAGCAGCTCCAGGACAGGGCCAACCTACGAGCAGTACTTC.